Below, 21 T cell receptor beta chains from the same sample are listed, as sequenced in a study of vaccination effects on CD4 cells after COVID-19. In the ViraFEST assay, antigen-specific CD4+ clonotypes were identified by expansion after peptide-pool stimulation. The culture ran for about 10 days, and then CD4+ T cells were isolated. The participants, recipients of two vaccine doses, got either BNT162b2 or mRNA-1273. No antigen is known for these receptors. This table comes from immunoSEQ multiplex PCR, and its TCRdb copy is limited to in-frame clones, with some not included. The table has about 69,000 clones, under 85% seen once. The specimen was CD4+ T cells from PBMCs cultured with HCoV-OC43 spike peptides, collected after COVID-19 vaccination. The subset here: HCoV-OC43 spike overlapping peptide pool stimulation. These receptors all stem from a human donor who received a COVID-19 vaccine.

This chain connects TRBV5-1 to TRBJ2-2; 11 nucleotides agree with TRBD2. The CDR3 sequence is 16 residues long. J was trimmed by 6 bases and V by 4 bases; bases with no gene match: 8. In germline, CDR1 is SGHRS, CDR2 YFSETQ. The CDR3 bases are TGCGCCAGCAGCCCCAATAGCGGGGGGGCCTCCGGGGAGCTGTTTTTT. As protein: CASSPNSGGASGELFF.

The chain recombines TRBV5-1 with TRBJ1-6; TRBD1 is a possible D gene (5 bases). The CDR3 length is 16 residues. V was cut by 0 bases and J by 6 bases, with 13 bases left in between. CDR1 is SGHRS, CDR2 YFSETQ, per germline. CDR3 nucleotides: TGCGCCAGCAGCTTGGCAGGAGGGGCTCTTAATTCACCCCTCCACTTT. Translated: CASSLAGGALNSPLHF.

CDR3 amino acids: CASSSRGENYGYTF. The CDR3 coding sequence is TGTGCCAGCAGCTCCAGGGGGGAGAACTATGGCTACACCTTC. The rearrangement uses TRBV7-9 and TRBJ1-2, with TRBD1 matching 7 bases. With V trimmed by 4 bases and J by 2 bases, 4 bases remained unmatched. The CDR3 loop spans 14 amino acids. CDR1 is SEHNR and CDR2 is FQNEAQ in the germline V gene (reference sequence).

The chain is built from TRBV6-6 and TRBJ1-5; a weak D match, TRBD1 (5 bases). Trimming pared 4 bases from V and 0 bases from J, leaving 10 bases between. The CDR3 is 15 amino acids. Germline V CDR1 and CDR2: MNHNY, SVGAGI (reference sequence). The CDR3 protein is CASSLGLISNQPQHF. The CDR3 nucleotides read TGTGCCAGCAGTTTGGGACTTATTAGCAATCAGCCCCAGCATTTT.

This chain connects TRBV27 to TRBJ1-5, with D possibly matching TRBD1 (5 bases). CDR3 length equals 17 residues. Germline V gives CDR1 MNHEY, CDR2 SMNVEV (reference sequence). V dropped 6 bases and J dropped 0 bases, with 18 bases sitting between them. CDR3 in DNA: TGTGCCAGCAGACCCTCCGGGACGGATTATAGCAATCAGCCCCAGCATTTT. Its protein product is CASRPSGTDYSNQPQHF.

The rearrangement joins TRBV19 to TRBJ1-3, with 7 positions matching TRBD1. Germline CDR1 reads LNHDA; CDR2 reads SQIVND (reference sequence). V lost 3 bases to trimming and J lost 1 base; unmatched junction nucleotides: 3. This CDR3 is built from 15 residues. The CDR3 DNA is TGTGCCAGTAGTATGGGACAGTCATCTGGAAACACCATATATTTT. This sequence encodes CASSMGQSSGNTIYF. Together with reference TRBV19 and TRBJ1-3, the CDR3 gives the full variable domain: DGGITQSPKYLFRKEGQNVTLSCEQNLNHDAMYWYRQDPGQGLRLIYYSQIVNDFQKGDIAEGYSVSREKKESFPLTVTSAQKNPTAFYLCASSMGQSSGNTIYFGEGSWLTVV.

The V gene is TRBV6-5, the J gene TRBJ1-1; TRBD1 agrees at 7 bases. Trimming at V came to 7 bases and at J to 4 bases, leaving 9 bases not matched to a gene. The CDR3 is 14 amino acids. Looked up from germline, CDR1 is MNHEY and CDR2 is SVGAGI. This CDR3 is CASNQQGWGTEAFF. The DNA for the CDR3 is TGTGCCAGCAATCAACAGGGGTGGGGCACTGAAGCTTTCTTT.

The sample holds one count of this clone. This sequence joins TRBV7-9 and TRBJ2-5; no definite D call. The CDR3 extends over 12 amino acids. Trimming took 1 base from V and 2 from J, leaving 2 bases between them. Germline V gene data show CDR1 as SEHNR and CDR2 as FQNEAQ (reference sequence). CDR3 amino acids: CASSLGQETQYF. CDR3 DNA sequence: TGTGCCAGCAGCTTAGGTCAAGAGACCCAGTACTTC.

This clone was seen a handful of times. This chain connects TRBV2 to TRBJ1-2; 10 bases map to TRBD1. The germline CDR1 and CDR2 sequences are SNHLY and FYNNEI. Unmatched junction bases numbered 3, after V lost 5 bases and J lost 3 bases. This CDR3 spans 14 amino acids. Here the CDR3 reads CASSSGTGDYGYTF. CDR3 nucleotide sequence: TGTGCCAGCAGTTCCGGGACAGGGGACTATGGCTACACCTTC.

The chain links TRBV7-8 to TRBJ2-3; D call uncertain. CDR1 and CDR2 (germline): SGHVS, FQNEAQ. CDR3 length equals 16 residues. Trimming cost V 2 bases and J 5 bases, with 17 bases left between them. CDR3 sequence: CASSLNRPSSVDTQYF. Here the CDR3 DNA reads TGTGCCAGCAGCTTAAATCGTCCTAGTAGTGTAGATACGCAGTATTTT.

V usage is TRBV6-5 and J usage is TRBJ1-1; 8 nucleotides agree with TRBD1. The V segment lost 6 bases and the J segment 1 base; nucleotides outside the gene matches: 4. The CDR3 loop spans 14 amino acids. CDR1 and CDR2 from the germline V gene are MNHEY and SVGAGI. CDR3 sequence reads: CASSPGTGNTEAFF. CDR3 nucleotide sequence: TGTGCCAGCAGCCCCGGGACAGGGAACACTGAAGCTTTCTTT.

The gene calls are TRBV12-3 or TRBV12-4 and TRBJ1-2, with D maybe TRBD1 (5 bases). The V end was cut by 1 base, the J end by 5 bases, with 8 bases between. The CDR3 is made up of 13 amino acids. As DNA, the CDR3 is TGTGCCAGCAGTTTAGGACAGAGATATGGCTACACCTTC. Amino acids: CASSLGQRYGYTF.

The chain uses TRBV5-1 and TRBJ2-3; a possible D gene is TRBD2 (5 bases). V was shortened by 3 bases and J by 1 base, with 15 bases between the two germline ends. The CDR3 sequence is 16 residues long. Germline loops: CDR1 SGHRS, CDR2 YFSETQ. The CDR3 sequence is CASSSRGLVGTDTQYF. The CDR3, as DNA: TGCGCCAGCAGCTCCCGAGGGCTAGTCGGCACAGATACGCAGTATTTT.

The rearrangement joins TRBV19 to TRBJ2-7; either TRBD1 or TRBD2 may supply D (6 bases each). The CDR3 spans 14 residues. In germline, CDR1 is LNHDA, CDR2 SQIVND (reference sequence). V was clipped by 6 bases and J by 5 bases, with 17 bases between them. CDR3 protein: CASSHTGAADEQYV. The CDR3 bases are TGTGCCAGTAGCCATACGGGGGCAGCGGACGAGCAGTACGTC.

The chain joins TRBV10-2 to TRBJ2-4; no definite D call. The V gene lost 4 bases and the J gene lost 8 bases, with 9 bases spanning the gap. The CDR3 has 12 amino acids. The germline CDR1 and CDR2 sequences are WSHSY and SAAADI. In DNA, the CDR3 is TGCGCCAGCAGTGTGACCTCAGACATTCAGTACTTC. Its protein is CASSVTSDIQYF.

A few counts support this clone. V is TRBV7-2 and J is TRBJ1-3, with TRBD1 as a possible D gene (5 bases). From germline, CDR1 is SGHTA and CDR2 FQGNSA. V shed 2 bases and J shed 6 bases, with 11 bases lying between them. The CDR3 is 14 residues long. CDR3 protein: CASSLRGETNTIYF. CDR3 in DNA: TGTGCCAGCAGCTTACGGGGGGAAACAAACACCATATATTTT.

The CDR3 DNA is TGTGCCAGCACCACAGTTCTGGGTGGGGCTCGGGGCACCTACGAGCAGTACGTC. As protein: CASTTVLGGARGTYEQYV. The chain joins TRBV21-1 to TRBJ2-7. TRBV21-1 is listed as a pseudogene. CDR3 length: 18 amino acids.

CDR3 in amino acids: CASSLGPGQPQHF. As DNA, the CDR3 is TGTGCCAGCAGCTTAGGGCCCGGTCAGCCCCAGCATTTT. The chain links TRBV5-8 to TRBJ1-5; D is ambiguous. Looked up from germline, CDR1 is SGHTS and CDR2 is YDEGEE. The ends were cut back, 2 bases at V and 6 bases at J, with 9 bases in the middle. This CDR3 is built from 13 residues.

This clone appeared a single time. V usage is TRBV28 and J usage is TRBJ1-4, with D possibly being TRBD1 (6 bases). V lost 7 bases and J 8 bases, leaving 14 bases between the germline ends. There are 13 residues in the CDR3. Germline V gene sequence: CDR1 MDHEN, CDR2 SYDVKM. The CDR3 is CASIQGIGEKLFF. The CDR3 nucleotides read TGTGCCAGCATTCAGGGGATTGGGGAAAAACTGTTTTTT.

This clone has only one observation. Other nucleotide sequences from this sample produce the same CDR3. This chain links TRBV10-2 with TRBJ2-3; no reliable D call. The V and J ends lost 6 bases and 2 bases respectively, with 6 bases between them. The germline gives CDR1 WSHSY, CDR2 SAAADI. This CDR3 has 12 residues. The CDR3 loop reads CASSLTTDTQYF. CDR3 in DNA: TGCGCCAGCAGCCTAACCACAGATACGCAGTATTTT.

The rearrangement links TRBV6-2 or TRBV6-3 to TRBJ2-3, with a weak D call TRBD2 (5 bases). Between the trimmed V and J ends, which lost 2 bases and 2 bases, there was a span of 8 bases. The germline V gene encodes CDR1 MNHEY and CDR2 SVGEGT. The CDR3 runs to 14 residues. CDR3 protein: CASSYGRITDTQYF. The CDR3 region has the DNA TGTGCCAGCAGTTACGGGAGAATCACAGATACGCAGTATTTT.